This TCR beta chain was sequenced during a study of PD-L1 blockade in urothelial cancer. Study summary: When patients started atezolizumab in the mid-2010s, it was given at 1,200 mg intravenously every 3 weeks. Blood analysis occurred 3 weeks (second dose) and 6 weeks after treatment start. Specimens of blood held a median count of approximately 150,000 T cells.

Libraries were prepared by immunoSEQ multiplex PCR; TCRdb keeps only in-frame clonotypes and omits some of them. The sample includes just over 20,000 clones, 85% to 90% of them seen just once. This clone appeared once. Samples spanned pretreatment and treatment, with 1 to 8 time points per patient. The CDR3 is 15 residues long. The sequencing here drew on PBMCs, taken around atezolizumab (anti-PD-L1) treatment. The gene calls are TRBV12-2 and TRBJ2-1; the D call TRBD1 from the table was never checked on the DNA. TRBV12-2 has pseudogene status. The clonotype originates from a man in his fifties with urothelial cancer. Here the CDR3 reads CASRLAKAATGEQFF. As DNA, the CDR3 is TGTGCAAGTCGCTTAGCGAAAGCCGCGACAGGGGAGCAGTTCTTC.